This TCR beta chain was identified during a study of early T cells in non-severe SARS-CoV-2 infection. Study-wide context: The chains were unpaired, and the sequenced material was bulk RNA from unsorted whole blood.

The table lists this clonotype with many counts. Its antigen is undetermined. Attachment of unique molecular identifiers was made to individual cDNA molecules. TCRdb re-called the 5' RACE reads with MiXCR, one entry per CDR3 protein. The repertoire holds 90,000 to 100,000 distinct CDR3 sequences, 13% seen once, with approximately 2% in the top ten. The study, taken as a whole, reports: CD4 and private specificities were missed by VDJdb matching, which favored anti-spike CD8 responses.

CDR1 is MNHNY and CDR2 is SVGAGI in the germline V gene (reference sequence). This CDR3 is 14 amino acids long. V gave up 6 bases and J gave up 5 bases; unmatched junction bases: 7. Sequenced sample: whole blood. The chain is built from TRBV6-6 and TRBJ1-5; 7 nucleotides agree with TRBD1. The TCR comes from an adult who was a healthcare worker with PCR-confirmed SARS-CoV-2 infection or an uninfected control (not recorded which). CDR3 protein: CASSRGTVYQPQHF. Here the CDR3 DNA reads TGTGCCAGCAGCCGCGGGACAGTTTATCAGCCCCAGCATTTT.